These 8 T cell receptor beta chains came from one sample sequenced in a study of tumor and adjacent non-tumor tissue in lung cancer (dated 2018 in TCRdb). RNA was isolated from bulk unsorted tissue, and RNA quality was assessed with a NanoDrop ND-1000 and an Agilent 2100. Libraries were built with multiplex PCR. TCRdb lists the instrument as Illumina HiSeq 2500. TCRbeta libraries were constructed through three rounds of nested PCR with primers (Table S4) according to protocols modified from ARM-PCR. The public reads were reprocessed in TCRdb via fastp at Q25 and MiXCR, keeping in-frame beta chains. Identical CDR3 proteins give one entry, which carries the most common genes and DNA. The sample records about 93,000 distinct CDR3 sequences, approximately 65% of which are singletons. About 17% of the sample goes to the ten largest clones. The sample taken for sequencing was lung tumor tissue. These receptors all stem from a man in his 60s with non-small cell lung cancer.

Concerning this clonotype itself: An end of the junction does not agree with germline; a read error may underlie this. V and J are TRBV25-1 and TRBJ2-1; D remains unclear. Germline CDR1 is MGHDK and CDR2 is SYGVNS. The CDR3 runs 15 residues. CDR3 in DNA: TGTGGCAGCAGTGATTCCTTCAGATCCTACAATGAGCAGTTCTTC. Amino acid sequence: CGSSDSFRSYNEQFF.

Notes on this clonotype: An end of the junction does not agree with germline; a read error may underlie this. The V gene is TRBV11-1, the J gene TRBJ2-7, with unresolved D. Looked up from germline, CDR1 is SGHAT and CDR2 is FQDESV (reference sequence). The CDR3 length is 17 residues. For the CDR3, the DNA is TGCGCCAGCAGCCCCCGTCTAGGCGGATCCGGCTCCTGCGAGCAGTACTTC. Translation: CASSPRLGGSGSCEQYF.

Details on this clonotype: A much bigger clone sits one base away, suggesting this may be a read error. The rearrangement uses TRBV20-1 and TRBJ2-1, with TRBD2 matching over 7 bases. The CDR3 loop spans 14 amino acids. The V gene's germline CDR1 is DFQATT and CDR2 SNEGSKA (reference sequence). V lost 3 bases and J lost 5; bases outside the gene matches: 7. The CDR3 region has the DNA TGCAGTGCTAGGGGTGTGGGAGGGAACAATGAGCAGTTCTTC. Translated: CSARGVGGNNEQFF.

Comments on this clonotype: An end of the junction differs from the germline gene, which may be a read error. The chain combines TRBV4-2 with TRBJ2-2; D perhaps matches TRBD1 (6 bases). Germline CDR1 is LGHNA and CDR2 is YNFKEQ. This CDR3 is 15 amino acids long. CDR3 nucleotides: TGTGCCAGCTGCCAACCGGGACAAGGAACCGGGGAGCTGTTTTTT. It encodes CASCQPGQGTGELFF.

This clonotype was detected many times. V gene TRBV30 combines with J gene TRBJ2-3; D gene unclear. Between the trimmed V and J ends, which lost 1 base and 0 bases, there was a span of 11 bases. The CDR3 spans 15 residues. Germline V CDR1 and CDR2: GTSNPN, SVGIG (reference sequence). This CDR3 reads CAWSGHTGSTDTQYF. The CDR3 DNA reads TGTGCCTGGAGTGGTCACACCGGGAGCACAGATACGCAGTATTTT.

This clonotype showed up many times. The chain carries TRBV5-1 and TRBJ2-3; no reliable D call. This CDR3 region has 14 residues. Germline V gives CDR1 SGHRS, CDR2 YFSETQ. The ends were cut back, 0 bases at V and 1 base at J, with 6 bases in the middle. Written as DNA, the CDR3 is TGCGCCAGCAGCTTGGGGGATGGCACAGATACGCAGTATTTT. Residues: CASSLGDGTDTQYF.

This clonotype was recorded many times. The chain joins TRBV5-5 to TRBJ1-1, with a tentative D call TRBD1 (5 bases). This CDR3 has 13 residues. CDR1 is SGHKS, CDR2 YYEKEE, per germline (reference sequence). The V and J ends lost 4 bases and 10 bases respectively, with 17 bases between them. The CDR3 loop is CASSITAPQGAFF. As DNA, the CDR3 is TGTGCCAGCAGCATAACAGCCCCTCAGGGAGCTTTCTTT.

This clonotype was recorded at least ten times. The V gene is TRBV6-1, the J gene TRBJ2-3; 9 bases align to TRBD2. The length of the CDR3 is 16 residues. Germline values: CDR1 MNHNS, CDR2 SASEGT. The V and J ends lost 2 bases and 4 bases, in that order; junction bases with no gene match: 7. The CDR3 spells CASSEISSGKADTQYF. The CDR3 DNA follows: TGTGCCAGCAGTGAAATCTCTAGCGGGAAAGCAGATACGCAGTATTTT.